The clone carrying this TCR beta chain was seen more than once but under ten times. This CDR3 comprises 15 residues. The V and J ends lost 1 base and 2 bases respectively, with 8 bases between them. Per germline, CDR1 SGHTA and CDR2 FQGTGA. The sample belongs to a study of blood T cell repertoires in COVID-19. At the level of the study: Sources were T cells, B-cell-depleted T cells, or PBMCs; the material itself was cDNA or gDNA.

In the source study's methods: Cell counts per sample came from amplifying reference gene primers. The data were produced by immunoSEQ multiplex PCR, yet TCRdb's version contains in-frame clones alone and is incomplete. The DNA was the basis for D and trimming; V, J and clone size are from that table. The data hold 150,000 or so clones, with about 88% observed a single time. Sequenced: peripheral blood. This rearrangement joins TRBV7-3 to TRBJ2-2, with a tentative D call TRBD2 (6 bases). The receptor's source is a human donor in a cohort sampled during active COVID-19. The CDR3 reads CASSLNGGNTGELFF. The DNA for the CDR3 is TGTGCCAGCAGCTTAAACGGGGGAAACACCGGGGAGCTGTTTTTT.